A single T cell receptor beta chain is shown here with its context. These data are taken from a study of T cell changes during pregnancy in multiple sclerosis. CDR1 and CDR2 (germline): MDHEN, SYDVKM. Germline trimming cut 7 bases from V and 3 bases from J; bases unmatched to any gene: 6. The CDR3 is made up of 15 amino acids. The data were produced by immunoSEQ multiplex PCR, yet TCRdb's version contains in-frame clones alone and is incomplete. The profile shows fewer than 40,000 clones, roughly 89% of them singletons. The sequencing here drew on CD8+ T cells from peripheral blood mononuclear cells, taken in the first trimester of pregnancy. This clonotype was obtained from a female donor with multiple sclerosis, enrolled in a pregnancy study. This chain joins TRBV28 and TRBJ2-3; the match to TRBD2 covers 11 bases. This CDR3 is CASILAGASTDTQYF. CDR3 coding DNA: TGTGCCAGCATACTAGCGGGAGCAAGTACAGATACGCAGTATTTT.